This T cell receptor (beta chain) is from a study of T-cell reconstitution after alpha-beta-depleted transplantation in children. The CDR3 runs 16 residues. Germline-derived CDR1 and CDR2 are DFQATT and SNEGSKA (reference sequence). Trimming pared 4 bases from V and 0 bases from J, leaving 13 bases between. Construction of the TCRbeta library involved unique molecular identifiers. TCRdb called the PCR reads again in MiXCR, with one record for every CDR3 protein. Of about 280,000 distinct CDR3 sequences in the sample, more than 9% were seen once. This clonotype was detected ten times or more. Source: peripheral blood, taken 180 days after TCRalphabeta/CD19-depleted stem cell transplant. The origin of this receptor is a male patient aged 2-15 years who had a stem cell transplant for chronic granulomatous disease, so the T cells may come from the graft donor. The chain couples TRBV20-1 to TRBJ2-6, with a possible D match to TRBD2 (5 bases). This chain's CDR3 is CSATIGGPSGANVLTF. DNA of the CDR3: TGCAGTGCTACTATTGGAGGTCCCTCTGGGGCCAACGTCCTGACTTTC.